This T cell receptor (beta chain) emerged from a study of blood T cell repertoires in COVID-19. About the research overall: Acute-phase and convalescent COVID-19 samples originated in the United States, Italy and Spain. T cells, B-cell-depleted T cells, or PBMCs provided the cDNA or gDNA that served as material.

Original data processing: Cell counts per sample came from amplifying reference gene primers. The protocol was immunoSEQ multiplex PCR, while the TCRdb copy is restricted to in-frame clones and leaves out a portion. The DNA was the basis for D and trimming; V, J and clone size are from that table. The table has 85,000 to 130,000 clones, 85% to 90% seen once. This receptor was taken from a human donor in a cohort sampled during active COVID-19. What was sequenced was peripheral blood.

Here the CDR3 reads CASRWTRNEQFF. The DNA of the CDR3 is TGTGCCAGCAGGTGGACTAGAAATGAGCAGTTCTTC. This rearrangement joins TRBV12-3 or TRBV12-4 to TRBJ2-1, with 7 bases identical to TRBD2. CDR3 length: 12 amino acids. V was pared by 6 bases and J by 7 bases, with 3 bases of the junction left unmatched.